The rows below give T cell receptor beta chains drawn from one sample of a study of blood T cell repertoires in COVID-19. The protocol was immunoSEQ multiplex PCR, while the TCRdb copy is restricted to in-frame clones and leaves out a portion. The table records 65,000 to 90,000 clones, over 65% of them present only once. Input material: peripheral blood. The receptors were sampled from a woman in her sixties with acute or convalescent COVID-19. CDR3s include the opening cysteine and the closing phenylalanine or tryptophan. The order of the fields is V gene, D gene, J gene, clone size, CDR3 protein, CDR3 DNA. The D gene is left open where the match is weak. The size of a clone is reported for some rows only, either as once, few or many, or as a class for expanded clones.

V: TRBV18
D: -
J: TRBJ1-1
size: -
CDR3: CASSPALENTEAFF
DNA: TGTGCCAGCTCACCTGCCTTAGAAAACACTGAAGCTTTCTTT

V: TRBV11-2
D: TRBD1
J: TRBJ2-3
size: -
CDR3: CASSTWGRGPTDTQYF
DNA: TGTGCCAGCAGCACATGGGGCAGGGGGCCCACAGATACGCAGTATTTT

V: TRBV6-4
D: TRBD1
J: TRBJ2-7
size: few
CDR3: CASNPVDRGSDEQYF
DNA: TGTGCCAGCAATCCGGTCGACAGGGGTTCCGACGAGCAGTACTTC

V: TRBV21-1
D: -
J: TRBJ1-1
size: -
CDR3: CASKGAGQGNTEAFF
DNA: TGTGCCAGCAAAGGTGCGGGACAGGGGAACACTGAAGCTTTCTTT

V: TRBV3-1/TRBV3-2
D: TRBD1
J: TRBJ1-5
size: -
CDR3: CASSQGTGTAQPQHF
DNA: TGTGCCAGCAGCCAAGGGACAGGGACGGCTCAGCCCCAGCATTTT

V: TRBV5-1
D: TRBD1
J: TRBJ1-1
size: -
CDR3: CASSADREGAFF
DNA: TGCGCCAGCAGCGCGGACAGGGAAGGAGCTTTCTTT

V: TRBV9
D: TRBD2
J: TRBJ2-1
size: -
CDR3: CASSVVAGLAGDEQFF
DNA: TGTGCCAGCAGCGTAGTGGCCGGGCTAGCGGGAGATGAGCAGTTCTTC

V: TRBV20-1
D: -
J: TRBJ2-7
size: -
CDR3: CSAREGYEQYF
DNA: TGCAGTGCTAGGGAGGGTTACGAGCAGTACTTC

V: TRBV19
D: TRBD1
J: TRBJ1-6
size: few
CDR3: CATGTGTNSPLHF
DNA: TGTGCCACCGGGACAGGGACCAATTCACCCCTCCACTTT

V: TRBV19
D: -
J: TRBJ1-5
size: -
CDR3: CASSIRARPQHF
DNA: TGTGCCAGTAGTATACGAGCGCGGCCCCAGCATTTT